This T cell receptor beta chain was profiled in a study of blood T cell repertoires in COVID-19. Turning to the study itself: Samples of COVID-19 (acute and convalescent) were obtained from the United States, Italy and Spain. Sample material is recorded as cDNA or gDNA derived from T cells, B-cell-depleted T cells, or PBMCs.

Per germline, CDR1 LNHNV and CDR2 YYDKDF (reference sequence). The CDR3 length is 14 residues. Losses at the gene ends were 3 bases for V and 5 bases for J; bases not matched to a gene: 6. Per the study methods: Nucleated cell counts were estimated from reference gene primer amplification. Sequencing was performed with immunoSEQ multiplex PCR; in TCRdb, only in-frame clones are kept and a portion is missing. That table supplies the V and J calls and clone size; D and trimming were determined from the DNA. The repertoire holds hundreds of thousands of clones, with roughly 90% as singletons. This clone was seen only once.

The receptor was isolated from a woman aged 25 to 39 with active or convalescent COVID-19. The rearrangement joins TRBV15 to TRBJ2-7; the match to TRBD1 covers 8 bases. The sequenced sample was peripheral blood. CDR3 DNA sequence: TGTGCCACCAGCAGCGTCAGGGGGCTCGACGAGCAGTACTTC. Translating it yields CATSSVRGLDEQYF.